A selection of T cell receptor beta chains follows, all from one sample in a study of Ad26.COV2.S vaccination and SARS-CoV-2 variants. This table comes from immunoSEQ multiplex PCR, and its TCRdb copy is limited to in-frame clones, with some not included. The table lists 400,000 to 500,000 clones, around nine tenths of them singletons. Sequencing used peripheral blood, obtained in a trial of Ad26.COV2.S vaccine versus placebo. These receptors all come from a person aged 18-65 years who received the Ad26.COV2.S COVID-19 vaccine or a placebo. Both conserved end residues are part of each CDR3. The D gene is left open where the match is weak. Not all rows give a size; the values are once, few, many and, for expanded clones, a class.

d_call j_call v_call clone_size cdr3_aa cdr3_nt
NA TRBJ1-2 TRBV5-6 NA CASSLSPLDGYTF TGTGCCAGCAGCTTGAGTCCGTTAGATGGCTACACCTTC
NA TRBJ2-1 TRBV7-9 NA CASSFRQVGYNEQFF TGTGCCAGCAGCTTTCGACAGGTGGGCTACAATGAGCAGTTCTTC
NA TRBJ1-5 TRBV28 NA CASSLAGGSNQPQHF TGTGCCAGCAGTTTAGCGGGGGGAAGCAATCAGCCCCAGCATTTT
TRBD1 TRBJ2-7 TRBV6-2/TRBV6-3 once CASSYFGQGSYEQYF TGTGCCAGCAGTTATTTCGGACAGGGCTCCTACGAGCAGTACTTC
NA TRBJ2-4 TRBV12-3/TRBV12-4 NA CASSFGVGDIQYF TGTGCCAGCAGTTTCGGGGTGGGGGACATTCAGTACTTC
TRBD1 TRBJ1-4 TRBV5-1 NA CASSLGQGVWGEKLFF TGCGCCAGCAGCTTGGGACAGGGGGTCTGGGGTGAAAAACTGTTTTTT
TRBD1 TRBJ2-7 TRBV28 NA CASGQGAAYEQYF TGTGCCAGCGGACAGGGGGCTGCCTACGAGCAGTACTTC
TRBD1 TRBJ1-5 TRBV5-6 NA CASSLYEGQMQPQHF TGTGCCAGCAGCTTGTATGAGGGACAGATGCAGCCCCAGCATTTT
TRBD2 TRBJ2-3 TRBV11-2 NA CASSPTGGAGDTQYF TGTGCCAGCAGCCCCACCGGGGGGGCGGGAGATACGCAGTATTTT
NA TRBJ2-7 TRBV7-2 NA CASSGSYEQYF TGTGCCAGCAGCGGGAGCTACGAGCAGTACTTC
TRBD1 TRBJ2-7 TRBV24-1 NA CATSDVRDRGRKQYF TGTGCCACCAGTGACGTCCGGGACAGGGGGCGCAAGCAGTACTTC
TRBD1 TRBJ1-2 TRBV4-3 NA CASSQDGTGGDGYTF TGCGCCAGCAGCCAAGATGGGACAGGGGGCGATGGCTACACCTTC
TRBD1 TRBJ1-6 TRBV7-3 NA CASSLTGQNSPLHF TGTGCCAGCAGCTTAACGGGACAGAATTCACCCCTCCACTTT
TRBD2 TRBJ2-1 TRBV7-6 once CASSQKTSGLAGFAYNEQFF TGTGCCAGCAGCCAAAAAACATCAGGACTAGCGGGGTTCGCCTACAATGAGCAGTTCTTC
TRBD1 TRBJ2-7 TRBV28 NA CASSLLEHRGQGDEQYF TGTGCCAGCAGTTTATTGGAACACAGGGGGCAAGGGGACGAGCAGTACTTC
TRBD1 TRBJ1-5 TRBV19 NA CASSRQGISQPQHF TGTGCCAGTAGTCGACAGGGTATTAGTCAGCCCCAGCATTTT
NA TRBJ2-3 TRBV5-8 NA CASSQIRGPDTQYF TGTGCCAGCAGCCAGATCAGGGGCCCAGATACGCAGTATTTT
NA TRBJ1-2 TRBV12-5 NA CASGLVGGSNYGYTF TGTGCTAGTGGTTTGGTTGGGGGGTCAAACTATGGCTACACCTTC
NA TRBJ2-5 TRBV6-1 NA CASSEMGQQETQYF TGTGCCAGCAGTGAAATGGGGCAGCAAGAGACCCAGTACTTC
TRBD1 TRBJ1-2 TRBV18 NA CASSPGQGAGYGYTF TGTGCCAGCTCACCCGGACAGGGGGCTGGCTATGGCTACACCTTC